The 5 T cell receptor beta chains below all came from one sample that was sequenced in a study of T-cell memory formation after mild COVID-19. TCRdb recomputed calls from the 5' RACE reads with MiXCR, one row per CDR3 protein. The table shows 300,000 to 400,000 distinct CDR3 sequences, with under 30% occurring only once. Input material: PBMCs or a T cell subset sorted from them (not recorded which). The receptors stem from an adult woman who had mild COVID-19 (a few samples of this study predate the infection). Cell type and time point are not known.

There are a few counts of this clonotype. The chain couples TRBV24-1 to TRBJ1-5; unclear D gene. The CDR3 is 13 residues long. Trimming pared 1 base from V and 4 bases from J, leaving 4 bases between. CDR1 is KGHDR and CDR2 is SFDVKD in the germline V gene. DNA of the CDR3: TGTGCCACCAGTGATTTCGCGAATCAGCCCCAGCATTTT. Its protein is CATSDFANQPQHF.

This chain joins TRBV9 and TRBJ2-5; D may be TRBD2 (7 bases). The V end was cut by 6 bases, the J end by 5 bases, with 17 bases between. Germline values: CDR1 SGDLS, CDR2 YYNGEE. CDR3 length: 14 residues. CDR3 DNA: TGTGCCAGCATTTGGGGGGGGCGCCGGGAGACCCAGTACTTC. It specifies CASIWGGRRETQYF.

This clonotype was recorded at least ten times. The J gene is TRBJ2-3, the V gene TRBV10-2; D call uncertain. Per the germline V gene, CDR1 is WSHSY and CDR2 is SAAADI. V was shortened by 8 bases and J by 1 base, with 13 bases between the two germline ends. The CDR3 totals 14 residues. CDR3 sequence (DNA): TGCGCCAGCCTGGGAAACTCCGGCACAGATACGCAGTATTTT. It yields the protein CASLGNSGTDTQYF.

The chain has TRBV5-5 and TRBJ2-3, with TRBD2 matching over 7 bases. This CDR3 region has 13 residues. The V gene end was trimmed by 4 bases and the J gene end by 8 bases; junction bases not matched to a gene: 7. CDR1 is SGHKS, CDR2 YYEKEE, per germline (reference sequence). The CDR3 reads CASSPWSGVTQYF. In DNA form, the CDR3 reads TGTGCCAGCAGCCCCTGGAGCGGGGTTACGCAGTATTTT.

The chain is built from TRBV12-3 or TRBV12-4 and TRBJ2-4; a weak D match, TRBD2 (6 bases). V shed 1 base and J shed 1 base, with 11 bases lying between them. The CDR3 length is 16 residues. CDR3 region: CASSLGGELAKNIQYF. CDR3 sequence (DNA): TGTGCCAGCAGTTTAGGGGGGGAATTGGCCAAAAACATTCAGTACTTC.